This T cell receptor (beta chain) originates from a study of blood T cell repertoires in COVID-19 (dated by TCRdb to the early 2020s). Notes on the research overall: Samples covering the acute and convalescent phases of COVID-19 were provided by collaborators in the United States, Italy and Spain. The prospective study material was composed of cDNA or gDNA derived from T cells, B-cell-depleted T cells, or PBMCs. Subjects who had been exposed to COVID-19, were actively infected with it, or had recovered from it provided the deeply sampled blood TCRbeta repertoires that made up the dataset. The repertoires were released in a freely available public database meant as a resource for research on the immune response to SARS-CoV-2. The samples were drawn from two sources: the first 160 participants of the ongoing ImmuneRACE study, and 950 to 1,500 subjects contributed by 6 global collaborators. The sample metadata nearly always contained a de-identified subject ID, COVID-19 status, age in years and sex. HLA class I and class II types, where available, came from metadata supplied by the sample provider rather than from assay-based typing.

Concerning this clone itself: No cognate antigen has been identified for it. No much larger clone is present one base from it, and per-base qualities are unavailable.

TCRbeta CDR3 regions were amplified from genomic DNA using the immunoSEQ Assay, a bias-controlled multiplex PCR. In the authors' own workflow: The number of nucleated cells in each sample was estimated by amplification of reference gene primers within the assay. Sequence reads were collapsed and filtered to measure the absolute abundance of every unique TCRbeta CDR3 rearrangement. For each sample, productive Simpson clonality was calculated as the square root of Simpson's diversity index over productive rearrangements. In its TCRdb copy, this immuneACCESS table keeps in-frame sequences only and misses some clones. Where compared with another copy, unresolved V genes explain less than half of these, and the others have no known cause. V, J and clone size reflect that table, while D and trimming were determined from the DNA. The sample records approximately 100,000 clones, approximately 86% of which are singletons. The ten biggest clones cover less than 3% of the sample.

Participants in the prospective study were enrolled through a virtual design, were aged about 18 to 100 years, and lived in 24 United States geographic areas. To assign participants to cohorts, the prospective study relied on clinical history that participants themselves reported in a screening survey and a study questionnaire. Recovered participants in ImmuneRACE Cohort 3 were defined by two consecutive negative NP/OP PCR tests, clearance by a healthcare professional, or resolution of symptoms. Mobile phlebotomists in the prospective study collected whole blood, serum and a nasopharyngeal or oropharyngeal swab from every participant. Additional blood draws and questionnaires over an approximately two-month period could optionally be provided by prospective study participants. Before DNA extraction, blood samples from the prospective study were shipped at room temperature or frozen. The V end gives up 7 bases and the J end 6 bases, leaving 3 bases in the junction not matched to a gene. The germline V gene (reference sequence) yields MNHEY for CDR1 and SMNVEV for CDR2. There are 14 amino acids in the CDR3, from cysteine to phenylalanine inclusive. Kept here is only the CDR3 DNA, which spans 42 bases and is read in frame from base 1.

Broad study findings and their caveats: The amount of clinical and demographic metadata varied by source and participant and was provided uncurated.

The receptor comes from a woman in her forties or fifties who had recovered from COVID-19. Sequencing was performed on PBMCs or T cells enriched from blood (not recorded which). The rearrangement joined TRBV27 to TRBJ2-1; 13 central bases correspond to TRBD2. The base sequence is TGTGCCAGCACGGGACTAGCGGGATTCAATGAGCAGTTCTTC. Its translation reads: CASTGLAGFNEQFF.